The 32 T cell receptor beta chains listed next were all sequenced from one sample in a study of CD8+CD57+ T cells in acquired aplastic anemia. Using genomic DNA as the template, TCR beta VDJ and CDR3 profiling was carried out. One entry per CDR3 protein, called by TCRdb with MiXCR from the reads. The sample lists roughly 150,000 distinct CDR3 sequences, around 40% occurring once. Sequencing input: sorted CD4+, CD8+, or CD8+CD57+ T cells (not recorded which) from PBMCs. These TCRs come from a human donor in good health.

The DNA for the CDR3 is TGCAGCGTTGAAGGGGGGCAGGAGCAGTTCTTC. Its translation is CSVEGGQEQFF. The chain uses TRBV29-1 and TRBJ2-1, with D tentatively TRBD1 (6 bases). CDR1 is SQVTM, CDR2 ANQGSEA, per germline. This CDR3 is 11 amino acids long. Trimming pared 1 base from V and 10 bases from J, leaving 8 bases between.

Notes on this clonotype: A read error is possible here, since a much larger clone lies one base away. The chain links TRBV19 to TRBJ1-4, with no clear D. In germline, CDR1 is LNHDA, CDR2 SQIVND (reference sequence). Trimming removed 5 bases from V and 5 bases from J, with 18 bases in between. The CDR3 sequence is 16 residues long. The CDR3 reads CASSSLGRTQNEKLFF. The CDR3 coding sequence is TGTGCCAGTAGTTCACTCGGGAGGACTCAAAATGAAAAACTGTTTTTT.

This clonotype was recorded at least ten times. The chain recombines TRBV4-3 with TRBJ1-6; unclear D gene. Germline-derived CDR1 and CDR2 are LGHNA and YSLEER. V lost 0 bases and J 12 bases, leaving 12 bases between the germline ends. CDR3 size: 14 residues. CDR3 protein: CASSQDLEVLPLHF. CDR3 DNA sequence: TGCGCCAGCAGCCAAGATCTCGAGGTATTACCCCTCCACTTT.

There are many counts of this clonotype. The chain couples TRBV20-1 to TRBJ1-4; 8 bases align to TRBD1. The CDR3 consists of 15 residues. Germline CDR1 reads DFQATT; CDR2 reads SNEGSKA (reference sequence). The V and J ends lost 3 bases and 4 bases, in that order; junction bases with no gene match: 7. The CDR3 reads CSASPTGGLNEKLFF. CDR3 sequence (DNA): TGCAGTGCTAGTCCTACAGGGGGTCTTAATGAAAAACTGTTTTTT.

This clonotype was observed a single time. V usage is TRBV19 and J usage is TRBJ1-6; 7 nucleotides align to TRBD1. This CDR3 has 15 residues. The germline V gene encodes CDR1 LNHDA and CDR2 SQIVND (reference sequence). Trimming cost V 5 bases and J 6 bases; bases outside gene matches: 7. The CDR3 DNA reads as TGTGCCAGTAGTTCCCAGGACAGGACTAATTCACCCCTCCACTTT. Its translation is CASSSQDRTNSPLHF.

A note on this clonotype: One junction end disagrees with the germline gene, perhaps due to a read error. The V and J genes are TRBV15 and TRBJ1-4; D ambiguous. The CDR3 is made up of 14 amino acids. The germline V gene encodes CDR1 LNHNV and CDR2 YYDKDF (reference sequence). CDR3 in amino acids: CATSPRRGNEKMFF. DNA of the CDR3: TGTGCCACCAGCCCCCGACGGGGTAATGAAAAAATGTTTTTT.

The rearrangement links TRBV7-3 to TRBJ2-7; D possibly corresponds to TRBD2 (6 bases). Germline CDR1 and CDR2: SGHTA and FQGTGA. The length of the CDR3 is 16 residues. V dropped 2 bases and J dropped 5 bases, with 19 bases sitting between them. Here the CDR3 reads CASSLDAPWEVDEQYF. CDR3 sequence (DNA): TGTGCCAGCAGCTTAGACGCCCCCTGGGAGGTAGACGAGCAGTACTTC.

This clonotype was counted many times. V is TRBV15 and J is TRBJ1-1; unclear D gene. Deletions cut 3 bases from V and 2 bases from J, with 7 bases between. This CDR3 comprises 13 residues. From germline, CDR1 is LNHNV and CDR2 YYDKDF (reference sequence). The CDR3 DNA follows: TGTGCCACCAGCAGGTTGGGAAACACTGAAGCTTTCTTT. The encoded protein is CATSRLGNTEAFF.

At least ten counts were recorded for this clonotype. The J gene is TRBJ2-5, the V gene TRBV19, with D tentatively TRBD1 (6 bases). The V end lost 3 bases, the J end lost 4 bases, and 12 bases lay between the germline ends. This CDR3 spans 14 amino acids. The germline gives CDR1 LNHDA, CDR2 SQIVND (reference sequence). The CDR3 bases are TGTGCCAGTAGTATTATTTCAGGGGCAGAGACCCAGTACTTC. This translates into CASSIISGAETQYF.

The CDR3 protein is CASRDRGRSEKLFF. CDR3 in DNA: TGTGCCAGCAGGGACAGGGGGCGGAGTGAAAAACTGTTTTTT. The chain couples TRBV2 to TRBJ1-4; TRBD1 matches at 11 bases. CDR3 size: 14 residues. Per germline, CDR1 SNHLY and CDR2 FYNNEI. The ends lost 6 bases at V and 7 bases at J; junction bases unmatched: 4.

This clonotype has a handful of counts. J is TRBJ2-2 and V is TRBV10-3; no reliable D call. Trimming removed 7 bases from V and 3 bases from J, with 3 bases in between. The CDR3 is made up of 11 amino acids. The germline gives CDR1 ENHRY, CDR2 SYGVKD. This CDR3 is CAIMDTGELFF. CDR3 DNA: TGTGCCATCATGGACACCGGGGAGCTGTTTTTT.

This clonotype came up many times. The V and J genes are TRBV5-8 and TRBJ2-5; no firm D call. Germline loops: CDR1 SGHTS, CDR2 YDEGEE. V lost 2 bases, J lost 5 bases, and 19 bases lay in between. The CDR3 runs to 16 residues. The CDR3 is CASSLGLKQNGETQYF. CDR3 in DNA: TGTGCCAGCAGCTTAGGCCTAAAACAAAATGGGGAGACCCAGTACTTC.

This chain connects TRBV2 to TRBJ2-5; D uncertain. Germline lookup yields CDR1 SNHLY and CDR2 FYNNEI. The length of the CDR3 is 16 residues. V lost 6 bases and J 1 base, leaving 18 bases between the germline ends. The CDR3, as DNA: TGTGCCAGCAGCTGGCTAGGTCAGACCGTCCAAGAGACCCAGTACTTC. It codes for CASSWLGQTVQETQYF.

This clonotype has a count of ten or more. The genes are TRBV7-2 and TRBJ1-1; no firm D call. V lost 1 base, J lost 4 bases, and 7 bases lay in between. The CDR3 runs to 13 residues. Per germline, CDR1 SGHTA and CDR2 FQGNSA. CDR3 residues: CASSLDPLTEAFF. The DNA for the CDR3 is TGTGCCAGCAGCTTAGACCCCCTCACTGAAGCTTTCTTT.

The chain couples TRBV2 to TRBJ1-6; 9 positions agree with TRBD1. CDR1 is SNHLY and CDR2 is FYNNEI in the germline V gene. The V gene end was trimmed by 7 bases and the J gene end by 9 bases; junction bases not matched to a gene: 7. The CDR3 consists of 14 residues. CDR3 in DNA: TGTGCCAGCATGGTCCTACAGGGGGCTTCACCCCTCCACTTT. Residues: CASMVLQGASPLHF.

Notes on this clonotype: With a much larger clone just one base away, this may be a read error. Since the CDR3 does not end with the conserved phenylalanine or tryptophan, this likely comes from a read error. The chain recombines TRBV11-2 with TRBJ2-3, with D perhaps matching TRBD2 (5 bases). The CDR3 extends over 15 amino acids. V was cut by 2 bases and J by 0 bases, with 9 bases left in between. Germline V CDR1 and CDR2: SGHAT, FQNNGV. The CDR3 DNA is TGTGCCAGCAGCTTACAGCGGTCTAGCACAGATACGCAGTATTCT. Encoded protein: CASSLQRSSTDTQYS.

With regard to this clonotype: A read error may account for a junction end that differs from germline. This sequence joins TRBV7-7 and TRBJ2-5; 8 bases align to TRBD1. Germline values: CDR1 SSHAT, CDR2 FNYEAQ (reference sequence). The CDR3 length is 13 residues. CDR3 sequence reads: CASSWDRRETQYF. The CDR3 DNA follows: TGTGCTAGCAGCTGGGACAGGAGGGAGACCCAGTACTTC.

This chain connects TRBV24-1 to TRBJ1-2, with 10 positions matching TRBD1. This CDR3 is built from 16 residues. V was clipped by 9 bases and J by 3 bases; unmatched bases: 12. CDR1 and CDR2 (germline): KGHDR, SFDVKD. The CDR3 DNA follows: TGTGCCACCGCCGGGACAGGGGCGAAGGACGACTATGGCTACACCTTC. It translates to CATAGTGAKDDYGYTF.

The CDR3 reads CASSSRHYEQYV. The CDR3 DNA follows: TGTGCCAGCAGTTCGCGGCACTACGAGCAGTACGTC. The chain links TRBV7-3 to TRBJ2-7; D ambiguous. Trimming left V 6 bases short and J 3 bases short, with 9 bases between. In germline, CDR1 is SGHTA, CDR2 FQGTGA. CDR3 length: 12 residues.

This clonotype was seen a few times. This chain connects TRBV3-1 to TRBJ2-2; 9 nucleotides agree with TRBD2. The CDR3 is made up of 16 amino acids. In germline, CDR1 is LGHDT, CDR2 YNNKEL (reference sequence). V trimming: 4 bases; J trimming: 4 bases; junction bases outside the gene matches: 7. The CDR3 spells CASSPRSGRITGELFF. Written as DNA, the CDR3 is TGTGCCAGCAGCCCACGGAGCGGGAGGATCACCGGGGAGCTGTTTTTT.

CDR3 nucleotides: TGTGCCAGCAGGGGCGGGGGCAATCAGCCCCAGCATTTT. Translated: CASRGGGNQPQHF. The chain is built from TRBV2 and TRBJ1-5; D gene uncertain. CDR1 SNHLY and CDR2 FYNNEI come from the germline V gene. CDR3 length: 13 amino acids. Deletions cut 6 bases from V and 2 bases from J, with 8 bases between.

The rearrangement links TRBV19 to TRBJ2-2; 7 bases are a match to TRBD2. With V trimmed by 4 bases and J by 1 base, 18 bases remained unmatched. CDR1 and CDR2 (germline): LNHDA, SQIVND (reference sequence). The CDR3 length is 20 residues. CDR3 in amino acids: CASSKRAGTIFSGNTGELFF. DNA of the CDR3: TGTGCCAGTAGTAAGAGAGCGGGGACGATATTTTCTGGGAACACCGGGGAGCTGTTTTTT.

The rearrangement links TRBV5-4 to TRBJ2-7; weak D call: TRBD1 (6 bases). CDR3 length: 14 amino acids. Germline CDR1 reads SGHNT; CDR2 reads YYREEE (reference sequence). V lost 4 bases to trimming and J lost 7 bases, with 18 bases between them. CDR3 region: CASSVGHGLGEQYF. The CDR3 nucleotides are TGTGCCAGCAGCGTGGGACACGGGTTGGGGGAGCAGTACTTC. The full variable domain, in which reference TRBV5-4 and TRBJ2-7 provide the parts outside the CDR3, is ETGVTQSPTHLIKTRGQQVTLRCSSQSGHNTVSWYQQALGQGPQFIFQYYREEENGRGNFPPRFSGLQFPNYSSELNVNALELDDSALYLCASSVGHGLGEQYFGPGTRLTVT.

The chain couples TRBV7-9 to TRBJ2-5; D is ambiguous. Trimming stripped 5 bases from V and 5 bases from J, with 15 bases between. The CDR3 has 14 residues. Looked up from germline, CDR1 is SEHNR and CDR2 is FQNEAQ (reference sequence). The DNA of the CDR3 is TGTGCCAGCAGCCCCCCCCGGACCTTGGAGACCCAGTACTTC. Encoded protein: CASSPPRTLETQYF.

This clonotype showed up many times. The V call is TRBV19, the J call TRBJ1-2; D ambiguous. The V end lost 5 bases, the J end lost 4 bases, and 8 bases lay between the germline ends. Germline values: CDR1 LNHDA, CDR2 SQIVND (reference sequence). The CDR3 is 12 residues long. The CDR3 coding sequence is TGTGCCAGTAGTGAGGATTTCTATGGCTACACCTTC. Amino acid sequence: CASSEDFYGYTF.

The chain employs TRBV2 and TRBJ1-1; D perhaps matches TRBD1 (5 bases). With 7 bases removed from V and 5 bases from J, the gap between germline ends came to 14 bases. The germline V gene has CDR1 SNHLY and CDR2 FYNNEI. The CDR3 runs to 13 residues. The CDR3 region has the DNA TGTGCCAGCACTCAGGGAGAGGGGACTGAAGCTTTCTTT. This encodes CASTQGEGTEAFF.

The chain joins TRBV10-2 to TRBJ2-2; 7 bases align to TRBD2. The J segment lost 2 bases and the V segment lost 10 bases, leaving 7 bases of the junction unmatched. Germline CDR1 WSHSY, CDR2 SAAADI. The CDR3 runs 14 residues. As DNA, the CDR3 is TGCGCCATCGCTACTAGCGCCAACACCGGGGAGCTGTTTTTT. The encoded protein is CAIATSANTGELFF.

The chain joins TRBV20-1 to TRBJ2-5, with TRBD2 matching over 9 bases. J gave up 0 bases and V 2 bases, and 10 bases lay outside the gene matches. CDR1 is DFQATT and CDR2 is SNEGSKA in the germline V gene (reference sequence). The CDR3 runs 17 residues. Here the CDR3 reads CSARWGWTSAYQETQYF. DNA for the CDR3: TGCAGTGCTAGATGGGGGTGGACTAGCGCCTACCAAGAGACCCAGTACTTC.

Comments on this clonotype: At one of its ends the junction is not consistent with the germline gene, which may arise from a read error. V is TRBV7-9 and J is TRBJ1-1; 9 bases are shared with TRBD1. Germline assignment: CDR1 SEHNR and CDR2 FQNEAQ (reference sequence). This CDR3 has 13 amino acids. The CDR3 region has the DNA TGTGCCGGCAGCAGGGACAGGGACACTGAAGCTTTCTTT. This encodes CAGSRDRDTEAFF.

The CDR3 protein is CATSTTGTGDLEQYF. CDR3 DNA: TGTGCCACCAGCACTACCGGGACAGGGGACCTCGAGCAGTACTTC. The chain joins TRBV15 to TRBJ2-7; 10 nucleotides match TRBD1. Germline V gives CDR1 LNHNV, CDR2 YYDKDF (reference sequence). V gave up 4 bases and J gave up 6 bases; unmatched junction bases: 9. This CDR3 is 15 amino acids long.

In DNA form, the CDR3 reads TGCGCCAGTGGTCGGGTGGCGGGCTACGAGCAGTACTTC. Its protein is CASGRVAGYEQYF. V is TRBV10-1 and J is TRBJ2-7, with a weak D call TRBD2 (5 bases). The germline CDR1 and CDR2 sequences are WNHNN and SYGVQD (reference sequence). Trimming cost V 9 bases and J 3 bases, with 15 bases left between them. The CDR3 consists of 13 residues.

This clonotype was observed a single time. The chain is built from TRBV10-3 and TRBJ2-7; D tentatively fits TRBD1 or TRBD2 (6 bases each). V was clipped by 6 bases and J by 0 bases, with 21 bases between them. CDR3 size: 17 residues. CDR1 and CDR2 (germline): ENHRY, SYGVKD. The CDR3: CAISSLTAGGFSYEQYF. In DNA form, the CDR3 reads TGTGCCATCAGCAGCTTAACGGCCGGGGGCTTCTCCTACGAGCAGTACTTC.